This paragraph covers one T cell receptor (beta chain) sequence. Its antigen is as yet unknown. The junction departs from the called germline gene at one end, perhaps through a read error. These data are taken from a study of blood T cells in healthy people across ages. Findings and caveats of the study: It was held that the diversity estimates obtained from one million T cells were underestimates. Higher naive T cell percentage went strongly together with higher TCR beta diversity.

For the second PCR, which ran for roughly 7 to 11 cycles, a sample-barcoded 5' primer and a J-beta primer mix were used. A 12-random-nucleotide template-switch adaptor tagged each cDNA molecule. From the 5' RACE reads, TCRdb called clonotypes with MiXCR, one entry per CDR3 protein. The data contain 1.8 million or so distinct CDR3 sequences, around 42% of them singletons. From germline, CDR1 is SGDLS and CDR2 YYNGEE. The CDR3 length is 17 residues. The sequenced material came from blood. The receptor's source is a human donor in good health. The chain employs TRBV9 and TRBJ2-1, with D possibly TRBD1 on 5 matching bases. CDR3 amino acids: CVSSVGANGVTYNEQFF. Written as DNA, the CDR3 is TGTGTCAGCAGCGTAGGGGCTAACGGCGTGACCTACAATGAGCAGTTCTTC.